Described below is a single T cell receptor beta chain sequence and its context. At one end the junction does not follow the germline gene, possibly because of a read error. This CDR3 region has 12 residues. The V gene's germline CDR1 is DFQATT and CDR2 SNEGSKA (reference sequence). MiXCR was run by TCRdb on the PCR reads, yielding one entry per CDR3 protein. The table shows over 85,000 distinct CDR3 sequences, with roughly 25% occurring only once. The data derive from a study of molecular identifiers for immune sequencing clone quantification. The sequence was obtained from a human donor in good health. Some libraries in this study had Jurkat cell RNA spiked in. V gene TRBV20-1 combines with J gene TRBJ2-7; D could derive from TRBD1 or TRBD2 (5 bases each). Sequencing was done on a sample of naive CD8+ T cells from blood, with Jurkat cell RNA spiked in. Documented subset: FACS-sorted CD8+CD4-CCR7+CD45RA+ naive T cells. CDR3 region: CGARDEGHEQYF. The CDR3 DNA reads as TGCGGTGCTAGAGATGAGGGGCACGAGCAGTACTTC.